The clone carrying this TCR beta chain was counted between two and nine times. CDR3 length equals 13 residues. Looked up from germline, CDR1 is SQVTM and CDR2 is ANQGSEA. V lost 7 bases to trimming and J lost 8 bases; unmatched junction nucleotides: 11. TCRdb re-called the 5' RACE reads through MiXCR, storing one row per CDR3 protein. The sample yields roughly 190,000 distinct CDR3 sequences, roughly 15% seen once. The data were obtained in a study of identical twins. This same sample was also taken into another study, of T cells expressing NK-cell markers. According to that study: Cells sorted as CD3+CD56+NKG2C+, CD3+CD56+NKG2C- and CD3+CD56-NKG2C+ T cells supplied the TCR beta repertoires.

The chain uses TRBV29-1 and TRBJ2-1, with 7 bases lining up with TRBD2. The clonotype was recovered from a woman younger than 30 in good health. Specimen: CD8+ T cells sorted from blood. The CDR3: CSAPMGRGDEQFF. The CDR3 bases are TGCAGCGCCCCGATGGGGAGGGGAGATGAGCAGTTCTTC.